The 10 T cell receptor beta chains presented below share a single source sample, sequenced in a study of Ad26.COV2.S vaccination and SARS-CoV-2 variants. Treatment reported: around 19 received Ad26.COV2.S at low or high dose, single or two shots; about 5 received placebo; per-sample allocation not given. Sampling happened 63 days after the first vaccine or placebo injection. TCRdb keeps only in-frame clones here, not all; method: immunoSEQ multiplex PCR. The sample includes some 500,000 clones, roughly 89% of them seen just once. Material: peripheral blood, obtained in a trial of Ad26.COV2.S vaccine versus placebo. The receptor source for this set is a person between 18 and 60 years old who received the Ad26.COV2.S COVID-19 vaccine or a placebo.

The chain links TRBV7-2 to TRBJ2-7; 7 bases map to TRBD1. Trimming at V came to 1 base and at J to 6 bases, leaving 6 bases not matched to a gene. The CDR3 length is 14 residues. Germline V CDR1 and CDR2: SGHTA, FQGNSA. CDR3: CASSLVTGVVEQYF. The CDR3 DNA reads TGTGCCAGCAGCTTAGTTACAGGGGTGGTCGAGCAGTACTTC.

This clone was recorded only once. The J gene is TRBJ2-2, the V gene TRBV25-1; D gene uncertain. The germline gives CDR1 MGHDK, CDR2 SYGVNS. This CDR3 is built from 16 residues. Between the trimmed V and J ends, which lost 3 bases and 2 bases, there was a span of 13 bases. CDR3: CASSENLGGNTGELFF. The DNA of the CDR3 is TGTGCCAGCAGTGAGAATTTGGGTGGAAACACCGGGGAGCTGTTTTTT.

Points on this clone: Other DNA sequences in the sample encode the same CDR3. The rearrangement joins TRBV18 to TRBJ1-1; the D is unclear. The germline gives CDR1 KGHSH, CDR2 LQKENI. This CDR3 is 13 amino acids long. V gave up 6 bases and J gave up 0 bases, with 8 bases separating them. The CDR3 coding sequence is TGTGCCAGCTCGCCAGACATGAACACTGAAGCTTTCTTT. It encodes CASSPDMNTEAFF.

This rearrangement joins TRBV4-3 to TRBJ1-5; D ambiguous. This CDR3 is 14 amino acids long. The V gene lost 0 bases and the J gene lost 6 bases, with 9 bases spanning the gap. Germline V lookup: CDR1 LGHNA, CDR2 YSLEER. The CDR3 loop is CASSQDSVGQPQHF. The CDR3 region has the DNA TGCGCCAGCAGCCAAGACTCAGTTGGTCAGCCCCAGCATTTT.

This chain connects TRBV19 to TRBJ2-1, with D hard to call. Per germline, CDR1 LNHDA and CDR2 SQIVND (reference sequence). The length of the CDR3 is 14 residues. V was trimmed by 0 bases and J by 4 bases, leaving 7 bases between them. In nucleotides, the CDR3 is TGTGCCAGTAGTATAGACCCCGTGTACAATGAGCAGTTCTTC. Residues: CASSIDPVYNEQFF.

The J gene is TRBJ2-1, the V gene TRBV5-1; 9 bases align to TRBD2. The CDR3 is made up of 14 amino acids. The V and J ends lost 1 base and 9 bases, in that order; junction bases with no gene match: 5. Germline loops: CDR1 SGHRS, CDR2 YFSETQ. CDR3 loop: CASSLPGGRVEQFF. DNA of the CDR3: TGCGCCAGCAGCTTGCCTGGCGGGAGGGTTGAGCAGTTCTTC.

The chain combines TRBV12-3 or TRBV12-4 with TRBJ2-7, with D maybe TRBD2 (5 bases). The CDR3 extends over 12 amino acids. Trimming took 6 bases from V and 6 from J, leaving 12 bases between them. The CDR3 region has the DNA TGTGCCAGCAGGTACCGGGAACGCGAGCAGTACTTC. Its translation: CASRYREREQYF.

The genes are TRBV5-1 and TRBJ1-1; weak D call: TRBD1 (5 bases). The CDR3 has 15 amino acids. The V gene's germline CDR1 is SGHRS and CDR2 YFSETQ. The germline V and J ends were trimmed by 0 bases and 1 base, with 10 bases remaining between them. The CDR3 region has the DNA TGCGCCAGCAGCTTGGAGGGGCCGGCGAACACTGAAGCTTTCTTT. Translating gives CASSLEGPANTEAFF.

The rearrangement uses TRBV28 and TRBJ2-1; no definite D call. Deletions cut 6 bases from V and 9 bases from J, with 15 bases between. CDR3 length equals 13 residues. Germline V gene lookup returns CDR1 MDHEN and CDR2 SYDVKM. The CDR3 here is CASRPYGPVEQFF. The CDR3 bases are TGTGCCAGCAGGCCATATGGCCCTGTTGAGCAGTTCTTC.

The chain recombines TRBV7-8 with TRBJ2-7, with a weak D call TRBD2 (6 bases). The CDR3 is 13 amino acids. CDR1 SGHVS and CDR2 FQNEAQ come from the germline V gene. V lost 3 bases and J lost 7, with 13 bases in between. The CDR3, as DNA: TGTGCCAGCAGCTTCCGCCGGGAGCGGGAGCAGTACGTC. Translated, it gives CASSFRREREQYV.